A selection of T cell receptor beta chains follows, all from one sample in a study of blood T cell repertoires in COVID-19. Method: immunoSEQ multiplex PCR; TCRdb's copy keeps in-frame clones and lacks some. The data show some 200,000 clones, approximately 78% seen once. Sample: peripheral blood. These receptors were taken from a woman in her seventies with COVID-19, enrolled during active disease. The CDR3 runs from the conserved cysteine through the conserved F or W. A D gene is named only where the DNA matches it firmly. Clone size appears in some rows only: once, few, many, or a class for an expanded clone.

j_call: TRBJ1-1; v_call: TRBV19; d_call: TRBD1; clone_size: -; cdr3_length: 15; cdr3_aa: CASSDSGTGGTEAFF; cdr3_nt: TGTGCCAGTAGCGACTCCGGGACAGGGGGCACTGAAGCTTTCTTT
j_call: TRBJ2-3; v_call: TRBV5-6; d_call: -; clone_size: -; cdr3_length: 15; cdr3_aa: CASSFRDSSTDTQYF; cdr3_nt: TGTGCCAGCAGCTTCCGGGACTCTAGCACAGATACGCAGTATTTT
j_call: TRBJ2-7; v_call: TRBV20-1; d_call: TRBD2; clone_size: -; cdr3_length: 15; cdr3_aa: CSASLSGLGDYEQYF; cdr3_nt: TGCAGTGCTAGTTTATCGGGACTAGGGGACTACGAGCAGTACTTC
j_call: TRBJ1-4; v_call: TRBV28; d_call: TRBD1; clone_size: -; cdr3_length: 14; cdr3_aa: CASSENRGLEKLFF; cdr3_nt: TGTGCCAGCAGTGAGAACAGGGGGCTAGAAAAACTGTTTTTT
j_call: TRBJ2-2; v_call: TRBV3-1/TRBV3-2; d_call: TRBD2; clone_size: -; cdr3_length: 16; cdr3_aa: CASSQGVSGRSGELFF; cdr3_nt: TGTGCCAGCAGCCAAGGGGTTAGCGGGAGGTCGGGGGAGCTGTTTTTT
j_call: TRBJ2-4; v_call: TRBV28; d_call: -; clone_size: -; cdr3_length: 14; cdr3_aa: CASSLYAGQNIQYF; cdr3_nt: TGTGCCAGCAGTTTATATGCAGGGCAAAACATTCAGTACTTC
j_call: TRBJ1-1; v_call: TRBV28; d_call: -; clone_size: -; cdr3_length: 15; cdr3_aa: CASSLVRGRNTEAFF; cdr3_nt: TGTGCCAGCAGTTTAGTCAGGGGCCGGAACACTGAAGCTTTCTTT
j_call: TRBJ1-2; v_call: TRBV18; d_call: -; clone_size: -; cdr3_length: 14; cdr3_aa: CASSPNPGHYGYTF; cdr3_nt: TGTGCCAGCTCACCAAACCCAGGGCACTATGGCTACACCTTC
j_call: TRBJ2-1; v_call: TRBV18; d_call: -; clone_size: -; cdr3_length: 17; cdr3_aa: CASSARQGKGSYNEQFF; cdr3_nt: TGTGCCAGCTCAGCCCGCCAGGGTAAGGGTTCCTACAATGAGCAGTTCTTC
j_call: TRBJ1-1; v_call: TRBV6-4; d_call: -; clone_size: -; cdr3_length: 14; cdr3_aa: CASSAQGGNTEAFF; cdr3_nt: TGTGCCAGCAGTGCACAGGGTGGGAACACTGAAGCTTTCTTT
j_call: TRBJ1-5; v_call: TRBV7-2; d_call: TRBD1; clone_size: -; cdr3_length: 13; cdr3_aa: CASSPQGDQPQHF; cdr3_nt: TGTGCCAGCAGTCCACAGGGGGATCAGCCCCAGCATTTT
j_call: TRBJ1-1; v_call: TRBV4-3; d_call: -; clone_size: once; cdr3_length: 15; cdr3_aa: CASSFWTGKNTEAFF; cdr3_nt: TGCGCCAGCAGCTTTTGGACGGGGAAGAACACTGAAGCTTTCTTT
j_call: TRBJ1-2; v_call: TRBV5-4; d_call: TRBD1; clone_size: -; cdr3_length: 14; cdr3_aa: CASSLDRGRGGYTF; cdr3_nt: TGTGCCAGCAGCTTGGACAGGGGGCGGGGTGGCTACACCTTC
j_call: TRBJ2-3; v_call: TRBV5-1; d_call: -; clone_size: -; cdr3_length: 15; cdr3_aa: CASSLRLLDTDTQYF; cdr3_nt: TGCGCCAGCAGCTTGAGACTACTTGACACAGATACGCAGTATTTT
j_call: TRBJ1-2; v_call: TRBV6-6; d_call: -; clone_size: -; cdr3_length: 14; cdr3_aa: CASSLQERGYGYTF; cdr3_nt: TGTGCCAGCAGTCTACAGGAAAGAGGTTATGGCTACACCTTC
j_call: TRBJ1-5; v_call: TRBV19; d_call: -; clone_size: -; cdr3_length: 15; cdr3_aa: CASTPRGGVWQPQHF; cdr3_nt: TGTGCCAGTACCCCCAGGGGAGGGGTTTGGCAGCCCCAGCATTTT
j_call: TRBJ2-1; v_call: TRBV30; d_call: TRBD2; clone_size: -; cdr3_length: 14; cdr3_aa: CAWGGLAGVSDQFF; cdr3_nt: TGTGCCTGGGGGGGGTTAGCGGGAGTTTCCGATCAGTTCTTC
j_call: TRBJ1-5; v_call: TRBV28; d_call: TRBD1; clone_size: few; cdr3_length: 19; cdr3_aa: CASSRLPGTALFRNQPQHF; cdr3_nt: TGTGCCAGCAGTCGACTCCCGGGGACAGCCCTGTTTAGGAATCAGCCCCAGCATTTT
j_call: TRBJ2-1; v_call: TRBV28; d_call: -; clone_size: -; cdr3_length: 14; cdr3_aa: CASSFPQGGNEQFF; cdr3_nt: TGTGCCAGCAGTTTCCCCCAGGGAGGCAATGAGCAGTTCTTC
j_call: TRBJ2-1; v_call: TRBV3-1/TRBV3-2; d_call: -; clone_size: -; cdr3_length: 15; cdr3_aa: CASSQRGLSYNEQFF; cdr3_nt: TGTGCCAGCAGCCAACGAGGACTTTCCTACAATGAGCAGTTCTTC
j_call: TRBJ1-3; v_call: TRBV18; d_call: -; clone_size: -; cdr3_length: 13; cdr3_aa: CASSPEQGNTIYF; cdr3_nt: TGTGCCAGCTCACCAGAACAGGGAAACACCATATATTTT
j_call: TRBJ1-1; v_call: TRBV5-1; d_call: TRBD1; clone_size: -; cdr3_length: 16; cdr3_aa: CASSLVQGVGGTEAFF; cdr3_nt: TGCGCCAGCAGCTTGGTACAGGGGGTAGGGGGCACTGAAGCTTTCTTT
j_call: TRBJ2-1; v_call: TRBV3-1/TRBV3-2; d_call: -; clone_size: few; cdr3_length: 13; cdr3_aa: CASSQRRYNEQFF; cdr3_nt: TGTGCCAGCAGCCAGAGGCGGTACAATGAGCAGTTCTTC
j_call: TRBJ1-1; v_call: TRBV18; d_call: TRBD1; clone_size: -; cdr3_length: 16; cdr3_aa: CASSPSPGQGETEAFF; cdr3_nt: TGTGCCAGCTCACCAAGCCCGGGACAGGGGGAAACTGAAGCTTTCTTT
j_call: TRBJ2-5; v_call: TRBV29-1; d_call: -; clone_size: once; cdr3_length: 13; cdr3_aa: CSAYPIPQETQYF; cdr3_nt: TGCAGCGCGTATCCTATACCCCAAGAGACCCAGTACTTC
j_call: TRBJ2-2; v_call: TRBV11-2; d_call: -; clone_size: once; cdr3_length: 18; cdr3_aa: CASMLTPGSRENTGELFF; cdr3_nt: TGTGCCAGCATGTTAACCCCCGGCAGCAGGGAAAACACCGGGGAGCTGTTTTTT
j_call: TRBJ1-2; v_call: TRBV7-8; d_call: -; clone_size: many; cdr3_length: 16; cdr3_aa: CASSPQRGGPNYGYTF; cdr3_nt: TGTGCCAGCAGCCCCCAACGGGGGGGGCCCAACTATGGCTACACCTTC
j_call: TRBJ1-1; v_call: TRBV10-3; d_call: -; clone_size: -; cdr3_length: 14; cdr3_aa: CAIKFDRTNTEAFF; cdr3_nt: TGTGCCATCAAATTCGACAGAACGAACACTGAAGCTTTCTTT
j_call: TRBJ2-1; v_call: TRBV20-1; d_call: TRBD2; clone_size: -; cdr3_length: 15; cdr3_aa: CSASLLAGVSRARFF; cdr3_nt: TGCAGTGCTAGTCTCCTAGCGGGAGTGAGTAGGGCAAGGTTCTTC
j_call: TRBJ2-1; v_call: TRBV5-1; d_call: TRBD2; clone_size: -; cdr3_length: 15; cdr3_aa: CASSLLAGSANEQFF; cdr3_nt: TGCGCCAGCAGCCTACTAGCGGGGTCCGCCAATGAGCAGTTCTTC
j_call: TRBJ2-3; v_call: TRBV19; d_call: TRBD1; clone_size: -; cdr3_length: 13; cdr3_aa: CASSIAGTVTQYF; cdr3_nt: TGTGCCAGTAGTATCGCCGGGACAGTGACGCAGTATTTT
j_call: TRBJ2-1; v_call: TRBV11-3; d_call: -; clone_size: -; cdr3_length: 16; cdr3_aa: CASSSRSASSYNEQFF; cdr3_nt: TGTGCCAGCAGCTCACGTAGCGCTAGCTCCTACAATGAGCAGTTCTTC
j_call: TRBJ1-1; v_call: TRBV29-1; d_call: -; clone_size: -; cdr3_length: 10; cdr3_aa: CSVMNTEAFF; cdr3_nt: TGCAGCGTCATGAACACTGAAGCTTTCTTT
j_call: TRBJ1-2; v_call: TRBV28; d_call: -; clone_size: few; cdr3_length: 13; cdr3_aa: CASSGIVKYGYTF; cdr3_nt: TGTGCCAGCAGTGGCATTGTTAAGTATGGCTACACCTTC
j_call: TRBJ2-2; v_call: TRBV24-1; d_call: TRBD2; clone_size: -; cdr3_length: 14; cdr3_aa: CATSVTGGTGELFF; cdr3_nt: TGTGCCACCAGTGTCACGGGAGGGACCGGGGAGCTGTTTTTT
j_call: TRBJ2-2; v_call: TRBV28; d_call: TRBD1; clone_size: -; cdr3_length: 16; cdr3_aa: CASSFEGAQDTGELFF; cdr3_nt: TGTGCCAGCAGTTTCGAGGGGGCGCAGGACACCGGGGAGCTGTTTTTT
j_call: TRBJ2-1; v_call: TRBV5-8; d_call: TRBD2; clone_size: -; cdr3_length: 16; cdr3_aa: CASRTIASGVYNEQFF; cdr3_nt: TGTGCCAGCAGGACTATAGCGAGCGGGGTGTACAATGAGCAGTTCTTC
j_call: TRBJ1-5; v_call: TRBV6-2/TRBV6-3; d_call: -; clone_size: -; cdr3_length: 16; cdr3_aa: CASSDGGRWLNQPQHF; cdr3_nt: TGTGCCAGCAGCGACGGAGGACGGTGGCTTAATCAGCCCCAGCATTTT
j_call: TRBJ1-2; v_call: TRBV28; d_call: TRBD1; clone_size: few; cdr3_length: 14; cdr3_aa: CASSLDRGLNGYTF; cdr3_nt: TGTGCCAGCAGTTTAGACAGGGGGCTCAATGGCTACACCTTC
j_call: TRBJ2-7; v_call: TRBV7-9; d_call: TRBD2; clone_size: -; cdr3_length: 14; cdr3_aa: CASSRVAGVDEQYF; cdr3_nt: TGTGCCAGCAGCCGGGTGGCGGGAGTTGATGAGCAGTACTTC